The present entry profiles one TCR beta chain with its context. In the source study's methods: Counts of nucleated cells, estimated from reference gene primer amplification, were obtained. The table came from immunoSEQ multiplex PCR; TCRdb's copy has only in-frame clones and leaves some out. That table furnishes V, J and clone size, whereas the DNA furnished D and trimming. Altogether 15,000 to 17,000 clones are present, around 83% being singletons, with the ten largest covering around 49%. The length of the CDR3 is 18 residues. The germline V gene encodes CDR1 MDHEN and CDR2 SYDVKM. V lost 6 bases to trimming and J lost 6 bases; unmatched junction nucleotides: 15. The sample belongs to a study of blood T cell repertoires in COVID-19. Background on the study: The origin of the acute and convalescent COVID-19 samples was the United States, Italy and Spain. T cells, B-cell-depleted T cells, or PBMCs supplied cDNA or gDNA.

Sequenced material: peripheral blood. The gene calls are TRBV28 and TRBJ2-3; 13 nucleotides match TRBD2. This sequence originates from a man in his 60s with acute or convalescent COVID-19. The CDR3 region is CASRREENRLAGGDTQYF. The CDR3 DNA sequence: TGTGCCAGCAGAAGGGAAGAGAATAGACTAGCGGGAGGTGATACGCAGTATTTT. Based on the CDR3 plus reference TRBV28 and TRBJ2-3, the full variable domain is DVKVTQSSRYLVKRTGEKVFLECVQDMDHENMFWYRQDPGLGLRLIYFSYDVKMKEKGDIPEGYSVSREKKERFSLILESASTNQTSMYLCASRREENRLAGGDTQYFGPGTRLTVL.